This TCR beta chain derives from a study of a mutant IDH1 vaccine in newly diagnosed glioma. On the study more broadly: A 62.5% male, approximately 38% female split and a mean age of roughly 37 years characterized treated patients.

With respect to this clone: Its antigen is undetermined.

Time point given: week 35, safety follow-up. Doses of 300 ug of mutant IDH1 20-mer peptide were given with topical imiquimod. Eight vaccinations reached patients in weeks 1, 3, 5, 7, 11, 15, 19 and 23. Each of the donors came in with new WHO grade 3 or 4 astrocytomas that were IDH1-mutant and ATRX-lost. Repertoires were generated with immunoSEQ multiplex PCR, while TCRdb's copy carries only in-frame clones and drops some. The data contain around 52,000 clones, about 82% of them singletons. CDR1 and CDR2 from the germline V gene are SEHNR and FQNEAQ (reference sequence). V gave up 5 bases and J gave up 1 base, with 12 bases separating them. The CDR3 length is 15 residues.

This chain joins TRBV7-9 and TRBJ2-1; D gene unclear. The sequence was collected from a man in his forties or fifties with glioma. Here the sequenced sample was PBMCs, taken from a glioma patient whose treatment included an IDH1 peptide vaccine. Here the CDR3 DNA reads TGTGCCAGCAGCCCCCTTCGCTTTTCCTACAATGAGCAGTTCTTC. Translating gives CASSPLRFSYNEQFF.